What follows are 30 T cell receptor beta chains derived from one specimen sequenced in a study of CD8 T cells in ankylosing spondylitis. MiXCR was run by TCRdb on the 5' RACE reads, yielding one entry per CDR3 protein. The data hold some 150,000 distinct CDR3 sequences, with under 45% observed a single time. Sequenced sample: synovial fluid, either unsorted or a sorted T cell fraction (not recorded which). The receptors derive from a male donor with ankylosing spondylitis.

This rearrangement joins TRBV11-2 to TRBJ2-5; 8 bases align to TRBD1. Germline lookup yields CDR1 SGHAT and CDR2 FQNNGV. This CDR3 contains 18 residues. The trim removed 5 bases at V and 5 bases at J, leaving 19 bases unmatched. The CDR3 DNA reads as TGTGCCAGCAGCGTTCCGGGACAGGTCCCTAAGATTAGGGAGACCCAGTACTTC. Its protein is CASSVPGQVPKIRETQYF.

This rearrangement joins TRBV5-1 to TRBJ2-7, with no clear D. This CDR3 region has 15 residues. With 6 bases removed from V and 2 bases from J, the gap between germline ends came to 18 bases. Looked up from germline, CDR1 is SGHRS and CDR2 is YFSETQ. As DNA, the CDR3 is TGCGCCAGCACCCCACGGTGGGGTAGCCCCTACGAGCAGTACTTC. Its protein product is CASTPRWGSPYEQYF.

The CDR3 region has the DNA TGTGCCAGCAGCTTAGCTGATAGTGGCGGGGGTTACTTTGAGCAGTTCTTC. This encodes CASSLADSGGGYFEQFF. The chain carries TRBV7-6 and TRBJ2-1; 7 nucleotides line up with TRBD2. CDR1 is SGHVS, CDR2 FNYEAQ, per germline. J gave up 9 bases and V 0 bases, and 14 bases lay outside the gene matches. CDR3 length: 17 amino acids. Supplemented by reference TRBV7-6 and TRBJ2-1, the full variable domain reads GAGVSQSPRYKVTKRGQDVALRCDPISGHVSLYWYRQALGQGPEFLTYFNYEAQQDKSGLPNDRFSAERPEGSISTLTIQRTEQRDSAMYRCASSLADSGGGYFEQFFGPGTRLTVL.

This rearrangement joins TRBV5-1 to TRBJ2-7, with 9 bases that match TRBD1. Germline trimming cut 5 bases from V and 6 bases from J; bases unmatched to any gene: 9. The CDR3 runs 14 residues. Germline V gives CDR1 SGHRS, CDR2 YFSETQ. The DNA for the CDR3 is TGCGCCAGCAGTCCGGGACAGGGTGTTGCCGAGCAGTACTTC. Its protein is CASSPGQGVAEQYF.

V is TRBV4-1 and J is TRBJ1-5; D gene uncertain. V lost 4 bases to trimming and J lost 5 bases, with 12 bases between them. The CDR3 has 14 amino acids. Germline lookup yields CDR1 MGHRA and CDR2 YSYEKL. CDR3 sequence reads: CASSREGADQPQHF. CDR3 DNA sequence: TGCGCCAGCAGCCGTGAGGGAGCAGATCAGCCCCAGCATTTT.

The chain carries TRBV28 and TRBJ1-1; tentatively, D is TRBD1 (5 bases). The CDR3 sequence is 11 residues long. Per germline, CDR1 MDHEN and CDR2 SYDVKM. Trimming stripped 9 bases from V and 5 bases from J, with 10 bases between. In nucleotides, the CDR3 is TGTGCCAGTGGGGACCGTACTGAAGCTTTCTTT. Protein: CASGDRTEAFF.

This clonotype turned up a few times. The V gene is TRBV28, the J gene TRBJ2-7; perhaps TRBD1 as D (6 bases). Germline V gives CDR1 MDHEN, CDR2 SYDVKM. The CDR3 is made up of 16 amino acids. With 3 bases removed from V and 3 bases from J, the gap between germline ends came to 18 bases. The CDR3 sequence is CASSFGLEQGNYEQYF. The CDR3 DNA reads TGTGCCAGCAGTTTTGGTTTGGAACAGGGTAACTACGAGCAGTACTTC.

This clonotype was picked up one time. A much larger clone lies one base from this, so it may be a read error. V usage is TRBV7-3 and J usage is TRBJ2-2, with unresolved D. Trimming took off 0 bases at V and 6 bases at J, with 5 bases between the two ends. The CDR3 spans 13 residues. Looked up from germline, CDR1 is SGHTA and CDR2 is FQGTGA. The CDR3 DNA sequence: TGTGCCAGCAGCTTAACGGTGTCCGGGGAGCTGTTTTTT. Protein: CASSLTVSGELFF.

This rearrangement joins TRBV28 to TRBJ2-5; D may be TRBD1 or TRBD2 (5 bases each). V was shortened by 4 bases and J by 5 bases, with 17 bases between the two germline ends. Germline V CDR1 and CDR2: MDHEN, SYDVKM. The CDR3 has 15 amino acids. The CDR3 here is CASSWGVGVLETQYF. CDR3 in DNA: TGTGCCAGCAGTTGGGGAGTGGGGGTTCTGGAGACCCAGTACTTC.

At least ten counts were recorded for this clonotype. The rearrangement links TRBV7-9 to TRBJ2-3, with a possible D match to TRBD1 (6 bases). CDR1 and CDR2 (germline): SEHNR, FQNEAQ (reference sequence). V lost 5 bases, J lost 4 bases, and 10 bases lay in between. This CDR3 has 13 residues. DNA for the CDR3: TGTGCCAGCAGCCAACAGGGTGCAGATACGCAGTATTTT. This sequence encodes CASSQQGADTQYF.

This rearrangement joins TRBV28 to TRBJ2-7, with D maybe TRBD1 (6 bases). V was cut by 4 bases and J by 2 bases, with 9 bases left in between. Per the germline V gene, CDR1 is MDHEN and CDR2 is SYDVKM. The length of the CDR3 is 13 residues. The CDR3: CASSSGTTYEQYF. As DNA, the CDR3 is TGTGCCAGCAGTTCCGGGACAACCTACGAGCAGTACTTC. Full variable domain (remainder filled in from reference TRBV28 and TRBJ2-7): DVKVTQSSRYLVKRTGEKVFLECVQDMDHENMFWYRQDPGLGLRLIYFSYDVKMKEKGDIPEGYSVSREKKERFSLILESASTNQTSMYLCASSSGTTYEQYFGPGTRLTVT.

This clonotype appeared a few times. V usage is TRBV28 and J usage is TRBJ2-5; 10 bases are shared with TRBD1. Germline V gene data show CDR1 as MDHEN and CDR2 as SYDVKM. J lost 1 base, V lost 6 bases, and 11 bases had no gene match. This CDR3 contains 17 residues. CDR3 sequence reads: CASRGQGVGGGQETQYF. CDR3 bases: TGTGCCAGCAGAGGACAGGGGGTAGGCGGAGGCCAAGAGACCCAGTACTTC.

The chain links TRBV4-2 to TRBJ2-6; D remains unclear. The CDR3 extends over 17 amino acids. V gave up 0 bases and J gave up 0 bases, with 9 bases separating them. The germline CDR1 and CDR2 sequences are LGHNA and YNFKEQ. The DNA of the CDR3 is TGTGCCAGCAGCCAAGACGGCCATATCTCTGGGGCCAACGTCCTGACTTTC. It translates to CASSQDGHISGANVLTF.

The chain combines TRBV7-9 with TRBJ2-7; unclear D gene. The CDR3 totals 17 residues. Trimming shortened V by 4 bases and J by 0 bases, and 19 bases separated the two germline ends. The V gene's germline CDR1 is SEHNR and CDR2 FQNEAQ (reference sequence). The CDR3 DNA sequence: TGTGCCAGCAGCTCCAACCCGGGTAGCCGACACTCCTACGAGCAGTACTTC. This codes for CASSSNPGSRHSYEQYF.

CDR3 DNA: TGTGCCAGCAGCTCCACAAAGCCCAGGGTGTTGGGGAACACTGAAGCTTTCTTT. The encoded protein is CASSSTKPRVLGNTEAFF. The chain combines TRBV11-1 with TRBJ1-1; D is perhaps TRBD1 (5 bases). The CDR3 is 18 amino acids. Trimming removed 4 bases at V and 1 base at J, with 22 bases between. Germline CDR1 is SGHAT and CDR2 is FQDESV (reference sequence).

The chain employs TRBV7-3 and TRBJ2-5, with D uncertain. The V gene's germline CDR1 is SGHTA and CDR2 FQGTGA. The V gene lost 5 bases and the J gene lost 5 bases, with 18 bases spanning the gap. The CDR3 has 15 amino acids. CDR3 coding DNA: TGTGCCAGCAGCCTACGGAAAGGAACTTGGGAGACCCAGTACTTC. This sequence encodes CASSLRKGTWETQYF.

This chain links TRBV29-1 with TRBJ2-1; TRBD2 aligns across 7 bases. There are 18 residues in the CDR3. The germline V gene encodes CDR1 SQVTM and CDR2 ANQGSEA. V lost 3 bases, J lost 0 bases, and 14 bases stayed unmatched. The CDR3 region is CSVDFASGLADSYNEQFF. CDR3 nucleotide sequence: TGCAGCGTTGATTTCGCGTCGGGGCTAGCGGACTCCTACAATGAGCAGTTCTTC.

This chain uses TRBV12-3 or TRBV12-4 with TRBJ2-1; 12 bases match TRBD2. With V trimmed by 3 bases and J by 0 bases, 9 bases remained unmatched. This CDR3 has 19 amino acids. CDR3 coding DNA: TGTGCCAGCAGTTTCCCGGGCCTAGCGGGAGGGCCCTCCTACAATGAGCAGTTCTTC. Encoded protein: CASSFPGLAGGPSYNEQFF.

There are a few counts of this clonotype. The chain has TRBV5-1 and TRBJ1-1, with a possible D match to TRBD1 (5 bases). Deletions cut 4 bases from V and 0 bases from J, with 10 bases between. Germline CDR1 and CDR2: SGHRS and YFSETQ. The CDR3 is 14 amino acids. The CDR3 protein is CASSNRDLNTEAFF. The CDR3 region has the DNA TGCGCCAGCAGCAATCGGGACTTGAACACTGAAGCTTTCTTT.

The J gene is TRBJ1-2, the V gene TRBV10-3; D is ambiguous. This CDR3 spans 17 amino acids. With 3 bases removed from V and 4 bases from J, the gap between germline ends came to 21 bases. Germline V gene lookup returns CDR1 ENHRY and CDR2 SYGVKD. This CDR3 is CAISESAVGGASYGYTF. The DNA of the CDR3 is TGTGCCATCAGTGAATCGGCAGTTGGAGGTGCGTCCTATGGCTACACCTTC.

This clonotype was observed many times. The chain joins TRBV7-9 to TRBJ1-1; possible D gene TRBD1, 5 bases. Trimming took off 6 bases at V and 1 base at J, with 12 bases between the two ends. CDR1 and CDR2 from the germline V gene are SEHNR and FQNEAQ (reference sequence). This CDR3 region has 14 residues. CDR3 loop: CASRRDGSNTEAFF. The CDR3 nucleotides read TGTGCCAGCAGGCGGGACGGATCGAACACTGAAGCTTTCTTT.

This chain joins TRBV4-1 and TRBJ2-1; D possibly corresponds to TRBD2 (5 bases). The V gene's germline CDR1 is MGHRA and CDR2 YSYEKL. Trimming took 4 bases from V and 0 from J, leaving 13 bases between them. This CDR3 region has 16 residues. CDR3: CASSPGISSSYNEQFF. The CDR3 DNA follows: TGCGCCAGCAGCCCGGGGATTTCATCCTCCTACAATGAGCAGTTCTTC.

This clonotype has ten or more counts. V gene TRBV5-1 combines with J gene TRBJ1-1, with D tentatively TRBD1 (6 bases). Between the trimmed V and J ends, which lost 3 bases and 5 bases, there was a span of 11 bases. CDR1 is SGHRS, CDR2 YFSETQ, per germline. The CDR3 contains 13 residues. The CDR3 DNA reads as TGCGCCAGCAGCTCAGGGGCGGGTACTGAAGCTTTCTTT. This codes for CASSSGAGTEAFF.

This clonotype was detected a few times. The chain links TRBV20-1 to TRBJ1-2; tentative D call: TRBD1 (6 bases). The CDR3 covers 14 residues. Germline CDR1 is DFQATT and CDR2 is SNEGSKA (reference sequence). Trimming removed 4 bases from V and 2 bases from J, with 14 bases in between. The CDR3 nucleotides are TGCAGTGCTACCCCCGATGGGGGCAACTATGGCTACACCTTC. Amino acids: CSATPDGGNYGYTF.

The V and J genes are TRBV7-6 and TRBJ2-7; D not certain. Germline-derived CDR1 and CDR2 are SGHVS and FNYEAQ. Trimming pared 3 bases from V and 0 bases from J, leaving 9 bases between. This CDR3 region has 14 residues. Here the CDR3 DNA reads TGTGCCAGCAGCTTGATGGAGTTCTCCTACGAGCAGTACTTC. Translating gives CASSLMEFSYEQYF.

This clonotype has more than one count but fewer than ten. The chain's CDR3 is CASSHWTGNTGELFF. The CDR3 DNA follows: TGCGCCAGCAGCCACTGGACAGGGAACACCGGGGAGCTGTTTTTT. The J gene is TRBJ2-2, the V gene TRBV4-1, with 7 bases that match TRBD1. The ends lost 3 bases at V and 1 base at J; junction bases unmatched: 2. The CDR3 is made up of 15 amino acids. CDR1 and CDR2 from the germline V gene are MGHRA and YSYEKL.

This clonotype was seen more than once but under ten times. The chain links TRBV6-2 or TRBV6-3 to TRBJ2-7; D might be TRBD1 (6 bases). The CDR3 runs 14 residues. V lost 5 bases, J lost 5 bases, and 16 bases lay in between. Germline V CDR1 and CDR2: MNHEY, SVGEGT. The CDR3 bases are TGTGCCAGCAGTGTAACCGGGACACCTCACGAGCAGTACTTC. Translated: CASSVTGTPHEQYF.

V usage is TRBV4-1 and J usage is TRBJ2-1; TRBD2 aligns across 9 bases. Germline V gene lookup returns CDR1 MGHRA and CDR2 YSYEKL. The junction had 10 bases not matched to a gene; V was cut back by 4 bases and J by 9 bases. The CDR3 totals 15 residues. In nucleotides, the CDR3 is TGCGCCAGCAGCCCTCCAGGGACTAGCAGTATTGAGCAGTTCTTC. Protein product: CASSPPGTSSIEQFF.

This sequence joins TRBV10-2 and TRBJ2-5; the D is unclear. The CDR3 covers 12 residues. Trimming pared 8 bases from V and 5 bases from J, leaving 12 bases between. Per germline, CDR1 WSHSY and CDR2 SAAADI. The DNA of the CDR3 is TGCGCCAGCCCCAACCAGCCGGAGACCCAGTACTTC. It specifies CASPNQPETQYF.

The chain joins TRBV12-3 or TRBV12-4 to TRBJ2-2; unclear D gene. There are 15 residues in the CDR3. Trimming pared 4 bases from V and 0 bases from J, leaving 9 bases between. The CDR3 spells CASSYTDSNTGELFF. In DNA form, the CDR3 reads TGTGCCAGCAGTTATACTGACTCGAACACCGGGGAGCTGTTTTTT.